This TCR beta chain was documented in a study of OX40 agonist ivuxolimab in advanced cancers. Across the whole study: Patients assigned to dose escalation were diagnosed with hepatocellular carcinoma, melanoma, renal cell or head and neck cancer. Averaging about 60 years in age, with a range of roughly 20 to 79, the cohort was 82.7% male.

Germline V gives CDR1 LNHDA, CDR2 SQIVND (reference sequence). The CDR3 has 13 residues. V gave up 6 bases and J gave up 0 bases, with 6 bases separating them. Some clones are missing from TCRdb's copy, which holds only in-frame ones; the method was immunoSEQ multiplex PCR. The sample lists tens of thousands of clones; around 82% were seen once. Anyone with autoimmune disease history or systemic immunosuppression was excluded. Sequences were derived from CD4+ or CD8+ T cells sorted from blood, sampled in a trial of the OX40 agonist ivuxolimab. This clonotype was sampled from an adult with an advanced solid tumor such as melanoma, head and neck, liver or kidney cancer. J is TRBJ1-3 and V is TRBV19; D is ambiguous. The CDR3 sequence: CASRVYSGNTIYF. As DNA, the CDR3 is TGTGCCAGTAGGGTATACTCTGGAAACACCATATATTTT.